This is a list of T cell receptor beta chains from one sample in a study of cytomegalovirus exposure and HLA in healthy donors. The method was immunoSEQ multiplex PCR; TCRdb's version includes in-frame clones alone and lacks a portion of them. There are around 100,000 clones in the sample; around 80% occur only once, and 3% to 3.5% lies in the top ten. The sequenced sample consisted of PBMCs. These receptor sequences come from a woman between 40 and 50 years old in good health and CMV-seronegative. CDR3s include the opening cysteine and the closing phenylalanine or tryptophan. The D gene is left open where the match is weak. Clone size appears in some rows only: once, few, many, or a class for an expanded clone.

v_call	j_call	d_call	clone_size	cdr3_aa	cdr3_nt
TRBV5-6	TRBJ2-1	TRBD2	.	CASSLGDGLADYNEQFF	TGTGCCAGCAGCTTGGGGGATGGACTAGCGGACTACAATGAGCAGTTCTTC
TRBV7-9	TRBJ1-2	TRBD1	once	CASSQRQTGDRAVGYTF	TGTGCCAGCAGCCAACGCCAAACAGGGGATCGAGCTGTGGGCTACACCTTC
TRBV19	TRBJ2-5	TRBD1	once	CASSRDREETQYF	TGTGCCAGTAGTAGGGACAGGGAAGAGACCCAGTACTTC
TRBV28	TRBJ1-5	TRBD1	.	CASTLGAGGSQPQHF	TGTGCCAGCACCCTTGGGGCAGGGGGTAGTCAGCCCCAGCATTTT
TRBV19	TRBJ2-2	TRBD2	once	CASSISSGRSDTGELFF	TGTGCCAGTAGTATAAGTAGCGGGAGGAGCGACACCGGGGAGCTGTTTTTT
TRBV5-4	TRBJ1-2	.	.	CASSLVGINYGYTF	TGTGCCAGCAGCTTGGTCGGGATAAACTATGGCTACACCTTC
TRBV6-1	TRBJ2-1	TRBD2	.	CASSEYLAGGPGNEQFF	TGTGCCAGCAGTGAGTATCTAGCGGGAGGGCCGGGCAATGAGCAGTTCTTC
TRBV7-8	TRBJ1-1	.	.	CASETGHLNTEAFF	TGTGCCAGCGAAACGGGACATTTGAACACTGAAGCTTTCTTT
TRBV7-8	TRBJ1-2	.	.	CASSLTGGGSGYTF	TGTGCCAGCAGCCTCACCGGTGGAGGGTCCGGCTACACCTTC
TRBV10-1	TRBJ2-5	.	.	CASSLSERLETQYF	TGCGCCAGCAGTCTAAGCGAAAGGCTTGAGACCCAGTACTTC
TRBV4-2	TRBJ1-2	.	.	CASSQDFREVGNYGYTF	TGTGCCAGCAGCCAAGACTTTAGGGAGGTTGGAAACTATGGCTACACCTTC
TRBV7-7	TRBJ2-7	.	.	CASSVNRDSYEQYF	TGTGCCAGCAGCGTAAACAGGGATTCCTACGAGCAGTACTTC
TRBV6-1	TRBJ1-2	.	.	CASSEQGPSYGYTF	TGTGCCAGCAGTGAACAGGGGCCGAGCTATGGCTACACCTTC
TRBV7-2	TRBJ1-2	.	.	CASSFYRASYGYTF	TGTGCCAGCAGCTTTTACAGGGCAAGCTATGGCTACACCTTC
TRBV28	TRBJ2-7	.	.	CASSFPQEPYEQYF	TGTGCCAGCAGTTTCCCACAGGAGCCCTACGAGCAGTACTTC
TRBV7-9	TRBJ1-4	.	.	CASSFAGPNEKLFF	TGTGCCAGCAGCTTTGCAGGGCCTAATGAAAAACTGTTTTTT
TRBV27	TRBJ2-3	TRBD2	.	CASSLSELAGVSDTQYF	TGTGCCAGCAGTTTATCCGAACTAGCGGGAGTGTCAGATACGCAGTATTTT
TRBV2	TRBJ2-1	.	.	CASSVGRVNEQFF	TGTGCCAGCAGTGTTGGCAGGGTGAATGAGCAGTTCTTC
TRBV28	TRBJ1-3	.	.	CASWPGIDSGNTIYF	TGTGCCAGCTGGCCAGGTATCGACTCTGGAAACACCATATATTTT
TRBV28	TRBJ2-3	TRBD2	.	CASSLAGVRTDTQYF	TGTGCCAGCAGTTTAGCGGGGGTCCGCACAGATACGCAGTATTTT
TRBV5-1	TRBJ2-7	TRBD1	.	CASSFSSGTGVYEQYF	TGCGCCAGCAGCTTTAGCTCCGGGACAGGGGTCTACGAGCAGTACTTC
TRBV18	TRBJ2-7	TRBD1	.	CASSLTGADYEQYF	TGTGCCAGCTCACTAACAGGGGCGGACTACGAGCAGTACTTC
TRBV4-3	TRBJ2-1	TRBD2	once	CASSQGLAGDSGQFF	TGCGCCAGCAGCCAAGGACTAGCGGGGGACTCGGGACAGTTCTTC
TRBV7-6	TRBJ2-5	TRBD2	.	CASSVGGGGRARETQYF	TGTGCCAGCAGCGTAGGGGGAGGCGGGAGGGCCAGAGAGACCCAGTACTTC
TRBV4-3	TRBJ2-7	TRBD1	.	CASSPGTGGYEQYF	TGCGCCAGCAGCCCAGGGACAGGGGGATACGAGCAGTACTTC
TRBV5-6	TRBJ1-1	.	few	CASSLGGDAFF	TGTGCCAGCAGCTTGGGGGGGGATGCTTTCTTT
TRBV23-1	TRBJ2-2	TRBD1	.	CASSQPTGNGELFF	TGCGCCAGCAGTCAGCCGACAGGGAACGGGGAGCTGTTTTTT
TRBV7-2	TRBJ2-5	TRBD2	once	CASSQGLALETQYF	TGTGCCAGCAGCCAGGGACTAGCTTTAGAGACCCAGTACTTC
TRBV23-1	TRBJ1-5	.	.	CASSQDSSNQPQHF	TGCGCCAGCAGTCAAGACAGTTCCAATCAGCCCCAGCATTTT
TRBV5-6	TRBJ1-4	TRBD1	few	CASSLLTGDEKLFF	TGTGCCAGCAGCTTGTTAACAGGGGATGAAAAACTGTTTTTT
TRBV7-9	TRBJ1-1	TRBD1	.	CSSSLGQGDTEAFF	TGTTCCAGCAGCTTGGGACAGGGCGACACTGAAGCTTTCTTT
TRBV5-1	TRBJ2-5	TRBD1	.	CASSFEAQGVETQYF	TGCGCCAGCAGCTTTGAAGCCCAGGGGGTGGAGACCCAGTACTTC
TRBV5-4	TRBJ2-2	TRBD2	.	CASSSGTSGRLGTGELFF	TGTGCCAGCAGCAGCGGGACTAGCGGTAGGCTAGGAACCGGGGAGCTGTTTTTT
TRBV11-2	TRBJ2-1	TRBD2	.	CASSLEGLPSGYNEQFF	TGTGCCAGCAGCTTAGAAGGTCTCCCTAGCGGTTACAATGAGCAGTTCTTC
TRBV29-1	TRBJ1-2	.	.	CSVDWTGSQNGYTF	TGCAGCGTTGATTGGACTGGGAGTCAAAATGGCTACACCTTC
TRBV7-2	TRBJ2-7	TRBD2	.	CASSPLAAGEQYF	TGTGCCAGCAGCCCTCTAGCGGCTGGCGAGCAGTACTTC
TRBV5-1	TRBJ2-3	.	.	CASSPRDTDTQYF	TGCGCCAGCAGCCCACGGGACACAGATACGCAGTATTTT
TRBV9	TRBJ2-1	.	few	CASSGPYNEQFF	TGTGCCAGCAGCGGGCCCTACAATGAGCAGTTCTTC
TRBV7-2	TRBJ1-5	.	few	CASSPYRAQPQHF	TGTGCCAGCAGTCCCTACAGGGCTCAGCCCCAGCATTTT
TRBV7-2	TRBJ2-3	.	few	CASSLYSAHTDTQYF	TGTGCCAGCAGCTTATATAGCGCCCACACAGATACGCAGTATTTT
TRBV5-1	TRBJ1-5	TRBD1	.	CASSFGPGGGQPQHF	TGCGCCAGCAGCTTCGGTCCAGGGGGCGGACAGCCCCAGCATTTT
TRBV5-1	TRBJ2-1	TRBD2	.	CASSASGTNNEQFF	TGCGCCAGCAGTGCTAGCGGAACCAACAATGAGCAGTTCTTC
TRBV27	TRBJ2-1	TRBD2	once	CANSEAGGTNEQFF	TGTGCCAACTCGGAGGCGGGAGGCACCAATGAGCAGTTCTTC
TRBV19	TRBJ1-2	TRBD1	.	CASSLIRDRTILGYTF	TGTGCCAGTAGTCTCATCCGGGACAGGACCATTCTTGGCTACACCTTC
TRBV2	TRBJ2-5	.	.	CASTLVETQYF	TGTGCCTCGACATTAGTCGAGACCCAGTACTTC